A selection of T cell receptor beta chains follows, all from one sample in a study of regulatory T cells in long-lasting Graves disease. Each CDR3 protein is one row after TCRdb ran MiXCR on the multiplex PCR reads. Here the sample spans around 460,000 distinct CDR3 sequences, around 15% being singletons. This same sample was also taken into another study, of T cells in Graves' hyperthyroidism and ophthalmopathy.

Here the sequenced sample was peripheral blood mononuclear cells (PBMCs), taken at new diagnosis, from a patient treated with antithyroid drugs. The source is a woman aged 45-60 years with Graves disease. The CDR3 runs from the conserved cysteine through the conserved F or W. D genes are given only for firm matches. Rows give clone size only sometimes, using once, few, many, or a class for an expanded clone.

V gene: TRBV19; D gene: .; J gene: TRBJ2-7; clone size: .; CDR3 DNA: TGTGCCAGTAGTAGGGCGAACACCTACGAGCAGTACTTC; CDR3 protein: CASSRANTYEQYF
V gene: TRBV6-1; D gene: .; J gene: TRBJ2-5; clone size: many; CDR3 DNA: TGTGCCAGCAGGCTGAACAGGGTTGAGACCCAGTACTTC; CDR3 protein: CASRLNRVETQYF
V gene: TRBV24-1; D gene: TRBD1; J gene: TRBJ2-3; clone size: .; CDR3 DNA: TGTGCCACCAGTTCCGGGGACAGGGCCCTAAGCACAGATACGCAGTATTTT; CDR3 protein: CATSSGDRALSTDTQYF
V gene: TRBV11-2; D gene: TRBD1; J gene: TRBJ2-5; clone size: many; CDR3 DNA: TGTGCCAGCAGCGATGCCCGGGACAGCGAAGAGACCCAGTACTTC; CDR3 protein: CASSDARDSEETQYF
V gene: TRBV7-7; D gene: .; J gene: TRBJ2-1; clone size: few; CDR3 DNA: TGTGCCAGCAGCTTAACCCCCGTGGGGTCCCGGACAGAGTCGTACAATGAGCAGTTCTTC; CDR3 protein: CASSLTPVGSRTESYNEQFF
V gene: TRBV27; D gene: TRBD1; J gene: TRBJ2-7; clone size: many; CDR3 DNA: TGTGCCAGCAGTGCCGGGACAGGGGGGGGATTCTACGAGCAGTACTTC; CDR3 protein: CASSAGTGGGFYEQYF
V gene: TRBV24-1; D gene: .; J gene: TRBJ2-1; clone size: many; CDR3 DNA: TGTGCCACCAGTCGAAACAATGAGCAGTTCTTC; CDR3 protein: CATSRNNEQFF
V gene: TRBV7-9; D gene: .; J gene: TRBJ1-6; clone size: few; CDR3 DNA: TGTGCCAGCAGCTTATCAGGGAGGTTCTCACCCCTCCACTTT; CDR3 protein: CASSLSGRFSPLHF
V gene: TRBV27; D gene: TRBD2; J gene: TRBJ2-1; clone size: many; CDR3 DNA: TGTGCCAGCCGACTAGCGGGAGGGAATGAGCAGTTCTTC; CDR3 protein: CASRLAGGNEQFF
V gene: TRBV12-3/TRBV12-4; D gene: TRBD1; J gene: TRBJ2-5; clone size: many; CDR3 DNA: TGTGCCAGCAGTTTTGGACAGGGAGAGACCCAGTACTTC; CDR3 protein: CASSFGQGETQYF
V gene: TRBV3-1; D gene: .; J gene: TRBJ2-1; clone size: few; CDR3 DNA: TGTGCCAGCAGCCAAGATTTTTCTGACCTCTCCTACAATGAGCAGTTCTTC; CDR3 protein: CASSQDFSDLSYNEQFF
V gene: TRBV20-1; D gene: .; J gene: TRBJ2-1; clone size: many; CDR3 DNA: TGCAGTGCTAGAGATCAGGGAAGGGTGGACAATGAGCAGTTCTTC; CDR3 protein: CSARDQGRVDNEQFF
V gene: TRBV4-1; D gene: .; J gene: TRBJ2-2; clone size: .; CDR3 DNA: TGTGCCAGCAGCCAAGATGGATTAGCGTTGAACACCGGGGAGCTGTTTTTT; CDR3 protein: CASSQDGLALNTGELFF
V gene: TRBV5-5; D gene: .; J gene: TRBJ2-4; clone size: few; CDR3 DNA: TGTGCCAGCAGCCCTGAGGCTAGCCAAATAGCCAAAAACATTCAGTACTTC; CDR3 protein: CASSPEASQIAKNIQYF
V gene: TRBV9; D gene: TRBD1; J gene: TRBJ1-1; clone size: many; CDR3 DNA: TGTGCCAGCAGCGTAACGTCGGGGACAGGGGGCGTCTCTGAAGCTTTCTTT; CDR3 protein: CASSVTSGTGGVSEAFF
V gene: TRBV7-2; D gene: .; J gene: TRBJ1-2; clone size: many; CDR3 DNA: TGTGCCAGCCGGCGTGGGGGGGCTAACTATGGCTACACCTTC; CDR3 protein: CASRRGGANYGYTF
V gene: TRBV7-3; D gene: .; J gene: TRBJ2-2; clone size: many; CDR3 DNA: TGTGCCAGCAGCACTAAAAACACCGGGGAGCTGTTTTTT; CDR3 protein: CASSTKNTGELFF
V gene: TRBV19; D gene: TRBD2; J gene: TRBJ2-1; clone size: few; CDR3 DNA: TGTGCCAGTAGTATAAGCCGGACTAGCGGGGGTGAGCAGTTCTTC; CDR3 protein: CASSISRTSGGEQFF
V gene: TRBV6-1; D gene: .; J gene: TRBJ1-4; clone size: many; CDR3 DNA: TGTGCCAGCAGGAAACCGAATGAAAAACTGTTTTTT; CDR3 protein: CASRKPNEKLFF
V gene: TRBV10-3; D gene: .; J gene: TRBJ2-1; clone size: many; CDR3 DNA: TGTGCCATCAGTGGGGTCTCTAGCACCTCGAGCTCCTACAATGAGCAGTTCTTC; CDR3 protein: CAISGVSSTSSSYNEQFF
V gene: TRBV10-3; D gene: .; J gene: TRBJ1-5; clone size: .; CDR3 DNA: TGTGCCATCAGTGATAGGAGTCAGCCCCAGCATTTT; CDR3 protein: CAISDRSQPQHF
V gene: TRBV6-1; D gene: TRBD2; J gene: TRBJ2-1; clone size: many; CDR3 DNA: TGTGCCAGCAGGGGGATAGCGGGAGGGCCAGGTGAGCAGTTCTTC; CDR3 protein: CASRGIAGGPGEQFF
V gene: TRBV9; D gene: TRBD2; J gene: TRBJ2-1; clone size: .; CDR3 DNA: TGTGCCAGCAGCGCTAGACTAGCGGGAGGGCCTGAGCAGTTCTTC; CDR3 protein: CASSARLAGGPEQFF
V gene: TRBV19; D gene: TRBD2; J gene: TRBJ2-7; clone size: few; CDR3 DNA: TGTGCCACCAAAACAGCGGGAGGGTCCTACGAGCAGTACTTC; CDR3 protein: CATKTAGGSYEQYF
V gene: TRBV10-3; D gene: .; J gene: TRBJ2-1; clone size: few; CDR3 DNA: TGTGCCATCAGCGCGGAGGAGCGCTACAATGAGCAGTTCTTC; CDR3 protein: CAISAEERYNEQFF
V gene: TRBV28; D gene: TRBD1; J gene: TRBJ2-7; clone size: .; CDR3 DNA: TGTGCCAGCAGCCTTATACCCGGGACAGGGGGCGGCGAGCAGTACTTC; CDR3 protein: CASSLIPGTGGGEQYF
V gene: TRBV27; D gene: TRBD1; J gene: TRBJ2-7; clone size: few; CDR3 DNA: TGTGCCAGCAGTCCCGGGACAGGGGCCGCGATCTACGAGCAGTACTTC; CDR3 protein: CASSPGTGAAIYEQYF
V gene: TRBV7-2; D gene: .; J gene: TRBJ1-5; clone size: many; CDR3 DNA: TGTGCCAGCAGCTTGGGAGGGGCCAGTCAGCCCCAGCATTTT; CDR3 protein: CASSLGGASQPQHF
V gene: TRBV27; D gene: .; J gene: TRBJ1-3; clone size: .; CDR3 DNA: TGTGCCAGCAGTTTATCGGTGTCTGGAAACACCATATATTTT; CDR3 protein: CASSLSVSGNTIYF
V gene: TRBV3-1; D gene: .; J gene: TRBJ2-2; clone size: .; CDR3 DNA: TGTGCCAGCAGCCAGGGGGTGGGCACCGGGGAGCTGTTTTTT; CDR3 protein: CASSQGVGTGELFF
V gene: TRBV29-1; D gene: .; J gene: TRBJ2-7; clone size: few; CDR3 DNA: TGCAGCGTGAACGACAGGACACGCGAGCAGTACTTC; CDR3 protein: CSVNDRTREQYF
V gene: TRBV2; D gene: TRBD2; J gene: TRBJ2-7; clone size: many; CDR3 DNA: TGTGCCAGCAGGACTAGCGGGAGGACCTACGAGCAGTACTTC; CDR3 protein: CASRTSGRTYEQYF
V gene: TRBV5-4; D gene: TRBD1; J gene: TRBJ2-7; clone size: many; CDR3 DNA: TGTGCCAGCAGCTTGGGGGGACAGGGGGCCTACGAGCAGTACTTC; CDR3 protein: CASSLGGQGAYEQYF
V gene: TRBV30; D gene: .; J gene: TRBJ2-1; clone size: many; CDR3 DNA: TGTGCCTGGGCGGCAGCCAATGAGCAGTTCTTC; CDR3 protein: CAWAAANEQFF
V gene: TRBV7-3; D gene: TRBD2; J gene: TRBJ2-3; clone size: few; CDR3 DNA: TGTGCCAGCAGCTTAGCTCCGGGACTAGCGGGAGTTCATACGCAGTATTTT; CDR3 protein: CASSLAPGLAGVHTQYF
V gene: TRBV4-1; D gene: TRBD2; J gene: TRBJ2-2; clone size: .; CDR3 DNA: TGCGCCAGCAGCCAAGATGTCGGCCTAGCGGTAACCACCGGGGAGCTGTTTTTT; CDR3 protein: CASSQDVGLAVTTGELFF
V gene: TRBV11-2; D gene: TRBD1; J gene: TRBJ2-7; clone size: many; CDR3 DNA: TGTGCCAGCAGACCGACAGGGATTGATGAGCAGTACTTC; CDR3 protein: CASRPTGIDEQYF